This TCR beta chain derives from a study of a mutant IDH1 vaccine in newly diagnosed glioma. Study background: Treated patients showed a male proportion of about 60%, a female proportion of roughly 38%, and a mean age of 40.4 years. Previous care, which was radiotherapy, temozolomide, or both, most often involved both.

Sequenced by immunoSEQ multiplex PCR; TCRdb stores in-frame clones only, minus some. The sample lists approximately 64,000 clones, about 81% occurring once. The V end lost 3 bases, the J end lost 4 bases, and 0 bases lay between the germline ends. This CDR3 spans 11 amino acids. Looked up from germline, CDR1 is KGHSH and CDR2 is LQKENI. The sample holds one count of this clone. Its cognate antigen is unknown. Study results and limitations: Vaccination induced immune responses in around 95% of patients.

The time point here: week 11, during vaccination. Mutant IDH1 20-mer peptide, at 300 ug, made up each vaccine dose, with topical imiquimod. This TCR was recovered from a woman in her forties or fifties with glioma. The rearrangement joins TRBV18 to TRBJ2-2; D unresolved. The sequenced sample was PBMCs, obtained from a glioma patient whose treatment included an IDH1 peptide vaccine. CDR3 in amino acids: CASSPTGELFF. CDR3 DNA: TGTGCCAGCTCACCCACCGGGGAGCTGTTTTTT. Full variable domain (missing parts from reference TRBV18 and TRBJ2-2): NAGVMQNPRHLVRRRGQEARLRCSPMKGHSHVYWYRQLPEEGLKFMVYLQKENIIDESGMPKERFSAEFPKEGPSILRIQQVVRGDSAAYFCASSPTGELFFGEGSRLTVL.